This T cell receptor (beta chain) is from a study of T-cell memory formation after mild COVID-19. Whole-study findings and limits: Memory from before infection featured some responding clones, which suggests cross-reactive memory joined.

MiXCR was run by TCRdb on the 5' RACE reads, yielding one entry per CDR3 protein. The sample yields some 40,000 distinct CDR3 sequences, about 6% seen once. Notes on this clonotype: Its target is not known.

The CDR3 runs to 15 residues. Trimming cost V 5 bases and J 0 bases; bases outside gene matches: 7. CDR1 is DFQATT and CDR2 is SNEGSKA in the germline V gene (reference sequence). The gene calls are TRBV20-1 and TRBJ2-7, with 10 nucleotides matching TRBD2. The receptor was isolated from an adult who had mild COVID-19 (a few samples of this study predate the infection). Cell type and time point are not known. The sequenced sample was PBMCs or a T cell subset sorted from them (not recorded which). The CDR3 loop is CSAPLLAGNSYEQYF. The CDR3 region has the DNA TGCAGTGCTCCATTACTAGCGGGAAACTCCTACGAGCAGTACTTC.